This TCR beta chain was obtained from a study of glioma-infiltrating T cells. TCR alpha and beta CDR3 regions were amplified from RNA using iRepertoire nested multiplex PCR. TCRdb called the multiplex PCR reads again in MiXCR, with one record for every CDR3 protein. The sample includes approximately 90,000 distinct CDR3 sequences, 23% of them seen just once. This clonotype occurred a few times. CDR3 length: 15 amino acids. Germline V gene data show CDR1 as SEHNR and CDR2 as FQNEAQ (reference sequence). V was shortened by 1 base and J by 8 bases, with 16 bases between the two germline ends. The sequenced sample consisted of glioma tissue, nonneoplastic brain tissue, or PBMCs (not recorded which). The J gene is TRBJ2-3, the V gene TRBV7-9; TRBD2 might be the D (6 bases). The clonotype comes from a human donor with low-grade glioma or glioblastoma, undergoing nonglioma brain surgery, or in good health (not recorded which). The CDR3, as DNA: TGTGCCAGCAGCTTAGGGCGGGGACGTCCCCTTACGCAGTATTTT. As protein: CASSLGRGRPLTQYF.